Each of the 28 T cell receptor beta chains below was sequenced from the same sample in a study of shared clonotypes between healthy human individuals. Produced via immunoSEQ multiplex PCR; TCRdb's table is partial and in-frame only. The sample records 400,000 to 600,000 clones, 95% to 96% being singletons. The sequenced sample was naive CD4+ T cells sorted from blood. Subset described: CD45RA+ positively selected. The receptors shown here come from a woman under 40 in good health.

This clone showed up just once. This chain joins TRBV15 and TRBJ2-7; TRBD1 agrees at 9 bases. The germline gives CDR1 LNHNV, CDR2 YYDKDF (reference sequence). Trimming cost V 1 base and J 6 bases; bases outside gene matches: 16. The CDR3 is made up of 18 amino acids. CDR3 DNA sequence: TGTGCCACCAGCAGAGGCCGGATCTTGGGACAGGGTTCTTTCGAGCAGTACTTC. Translated: CATSRGRILGQGSFEQYF.

The chain is built from TRBV2 and TRBJ2-3; the D gene is possibly TRBD2 (6 bases). Germline-derived CDR1 and CDR2 are SNHLY and FYNNEI. The CDR3 is 13 residues long. Trimming stripped 6 bases from V and 12 bases from J, with 19 bases between. The DNA for the CDR3 is TGTGCCAGCAGGACCCCTCGTCGGGAGACCCAGTATTTT. Translation: CASRTPRRETQYF.

This CDR3 is CASSPVAGVRVEQYF. In nucleotides, the CDR3 is TGCGCCAGCAGCCCTGTAGCGGGAGTACGGGTCGAGCAGTACTTC. The chain uses TRBV5-1 and TRBJ2-7, with TRBD2 matching 9 bases. The CDR3 sequence is 15 residues long. Per germline, CDR1 SGHRS and CDR2 YFSETQ. V shed 4 bases, J shed 6 bases, and the junction held 11 bases outside the gene matches.

This rearrangement joins TRBV18 to TRBJ2-3; no definite D call. The CDR3 extends over 13 amino acids. The V end was cut by 2 bases, the J end by 11 bases, with 14 bases between. In germline, CDR1 is KGHSH, CDR2 LQKENI. The CDR3 loop is CASSPEPGSQQYF. CDR3 coding DNA: TGTGCCAGCTCACCAGAACCGGGCTCTCAGCAGTATTTT.

The DNA of the CDR3 is TGTGCCAGCAGTTACTCCAGGGACACAACTAATGAAAAACTGTTTTTT. Translation: CASSYSRDTTNEKLFF. The rearrangement joins TRBV6-5 to TRBJ1-4, with D perhaps TRBD1 (6 bases). The germline gives CDR1 MNHEY, CDR2 SVGAGI. The CDR3 covers 16 residues. The V end lost 0 bases, the J end lost 0 bases, and 8 bases lay between the germline ends.

The chain is built from TRBV5-4 and TRBJ2-7; tentatively, D is TRBD1 or TRBD2 (5 bases each). This CDR3 is built from 16 residues. The V and J ends lost 0 bases and 4 bases respectively, with 17 bases between them. Per germline, CDR1 SGHNT and CDR2 YYREEE (reference sequence). CDR3 in DNA: TGTGCCAGCAGCTTGGGTGGGGACCGAGGAATTTACGAGCAGTACTTC. This sequence encodes CASSLGGDRGIYEQYF.

The genes are TRBV10-1 and TRBJ2-7, with 7 bases fitting TRBD1. This CDR3 is 13 amino acids long. V lost 2 bases and J lost 6; bases outside the gene matches: 4. The V gene's germline CDR1 is WNHNN and CDR2 SYGVQD (reference sequence). For the CDR3, the DNA is TGCGCCAGCAGTGAGCTCCGACAGGGCGAGCAGTACTTC. Encoded protein: CASSELRQGEQYF.

The chain has TRBV19 and TRBJ1-1, with 7 bases fitting TRBD1. This CDR3 contains 15 residues. Per germline, CDR1 LNHDA and CDR2 SQIVND (reference sequence). With 8 bases clipped from V and 3 bases from J, the junction kept 12 bases outside the gene matches. CDR3 sequence: CASGGQGDWDTEAFF. In nucleotides, the CDR3 is TGTGCCAGTGGGGGGCAGGGGGATTGGGACACTGAAGCTTTCTTT.

The V and J genes are TRBV18 and TRBJ1-3; D gene ambiguous. V shed 2 bases and J shed 0 bases, with 20 bases lying between them. CDR1 is KGHSH and CDR2 is LQKENI in the germline V gene. CDR3 length: 19 residues. The CDR3 coding sequence is TGTGCCAGCTCACCAATGGCAGGTGGACCCAGCAACTCTGGAAACACCATATATTTT. This codes for CASSPMAGGPSNSGNTIYF.

Note on this clone: Other DNA sequences in this sample translate to the same CDR3. The chain carries TRBV28 and TRBJ1-5; weak D call: TRBD1 (5 bases). Trimming cost V 3 bases and J 6 bases, with 6 bases left between them. This CDR3 region has 12 residues. Germline lookup yields CDR1 MDHEN and CDR2 SYDVKM. The CDR3 is CASSLGGQPQHF. Written as DNA, the CDR3 is TGTGCCAGCAGTTTGGGGGGTCAGCCCCAGCATTTT.

The chain is built from TRBV7-9 and TRBJ2-3; 10 bases map to TRBD1. The germline gives CDR1 SEHNR, CDR2 FQNEAQ (reference sequence). The CDR3 is 15 amino acids. With V trimmed by 6 bases and J by 5 bases, 8 bases remained unmatched. DNA for the CDR3: TGTGCCAGCAGTCAACCCGGGACAGGGGAAGATACGCAGTATTTT. Its protein is CASSQPGTGEDTQYF.

The rearrangement links TRBV30 to TRBJ1-2, with 8 nucleotides matching TRBD1. V shed 5 bases, J shed 1 base, and the junction held 9 bases outside the gene matches. The CDR3 contains 15 residues. The V gene's germline CDR1 is GTSNPN and CDR2 SVGIG (reference sequence). CDR3: CAWSDWTGNNYGYTF. The CDR3 nucleotides are TGTGCCTGGTCCGACTGGACAGGGAATAACTATGGCTACACCTTC.

This chain links TRBV28 with TRBJ2-7, with TRBD2 matching over 7 bases. CDR3 length equals 14 residues. V lost 7 bases and J lost 3; bases outside the gene matches: 9. The germline CDR1 and CDR2 sequences are MDHEN and SYDVKM. This CDR3 is CASKPSSGVYEQYF. DNA for the CDR3: TGTGCCAGCAAACCCTCTAGCGGTGTCTACGAGCAGTACTTC.

The sample holds one count of this clone. The rearrangement joins TRBV10-3 to TRBJ2-1, with TRBD2 matching over 15 bases. This CDR3 spans 17 amino acids. The V gene's germline CDR1 is ENHRY and CDR2 SYGVKD. V lost 6 bases to trimming and J lost 1 base; unmatched junction nucleotides: 4. The CDR3 coding sequence is TGTGCCATCAGGAGGACTAGCGGGAGGGGGTCCTACAATGAGCAGTTCTTC. Its translation: CAIRRTSGRGSYNEQFF.

The chain uses TRBV9 and TRBJ2-1; TRBD2 is a possible D gene (6 bases). V was pared by 3 bases and J by 0 bases, with 22 bases between. This CDR3 has 19 amino acids. Germline loops: CDR1 SGDLS, CDR2 YYNGEE. The CDR3 here is CASSGQRALRPSSYNEQFF. In DNA form, the CDR3 reads TGTGCCAGCAGCGGGCAGCGGGCCCTAAGACCCAGCTCCTACAATGAGCAGTTCTTC.

The V call is TRBV19, the J call TRBJ1-5; D may be TRBD1 (5 bases). V shed 1 base and J shed 4 bases, with 8 bases lying between them. From germline, CDR1 is LNHDA and CDR2 SQIVND (reference sequence). This CDR3 has 14 residues. DNA for the CDR3: TGTGCCAGTAGTATAGTTGGGGGGAATCAGCCCCAGCATTTT. It encodes CASSIVGGNQPQHF.

J is TRBJ2-5 and V is TRBV7-9; D is ambiguous. This CDR3 contains 15 residues. Germline V CDR1 and CDR2: SEHNR, FQNEAQ (reference sequence). Trimming took 0 bases from V and 7 from J, leaving 15 bases between them. Written as DNA, the CDR3 is TGTGCCAGCAGCTTAGCGAGTTCAGTAGGGTTGACCCAGTACTTC. Translated, it gives CASSLASSVGLTQYF. Combining the CDR3 with reference TRBV7-9 and TRBJ2-5 gives the whole variable domain DTGVSQNPRHKITKRGQNVTFRCDPISEHNRLYWYRQTLGQGPEFLTYFQNEAQLEKSRLLSDRFSAERPKGSFSTLEIQRTEQGDSAMYLCASSLASSVGLTQYFGPGTRLLVL.

The chain links TRBV19 to TRBJ1-2, with TRBD1 matching over 12 bases. The CDR3 length is 15 residues. V shed 6 bases and J 8 bases; nucleotides not matched to a gene: 10. From germline, CDR1 is LNHDA and CDR2 SQIVND (reference sequence). CDR3 amino acids: CASRPGQGATGGYTF. In DNA, the CDR3 is TGTGCCAGTAGACCGGGACAGGGGGCAACGGGCGGCTACACCTTC. The whole variable domain, filled in from reference TRBV19 and TRBJ1-2, reads DGGITQSPKYLFRKEGQNVTLSCEQNLNHDAMYWYRQDPGQGLRLIYYSQIVNDFQKGDIAEGYSVSREKKESFPLTVTSAQKNPTAFYLCASRPGQGATGGYTFGSGTRLTVV.

This chain connects TRBV18 to TRBJ2-7, with D perhaps assigned TRBD1 or TRBD2 (5 bases each). The V gene's germline CDR1 is KGHSH and CDR2 LQKENI. CDR3 length: 15 residues. Between the trimmed V and J ends, which lost 1 base and 4 bases, there was a span of 14 bases. As DNA, the CDR3 is TGTGCCAGCTCACCACGGGGGAACAGTGGGTACGAGCAGTACTTC. Its translation is CASSPRGNSGYEQYF. Full variable domain (outside the CDR3, taken from reference TRBV18 and TRBJ2-7): NAGVMQNPRHLVRRRGQEARLRCSPMKGHSHVYWYRQLPEEGLKFMVYLQKENIIDESGMPKERFSAEFPKEGPSILRIQQVVRGDSAAYFCASSPRGNSGYEQYFGPGTRLTVT.

The chain couples TRBV6-6 to TRBJ1-4; TRBD1 might be the D (6 bases). The CDR3 is 14 amino acids. The germline V gene has CDR1 MNHNY and CDR2 SVGAGI (reference sequence). Trimming left V 1 base short and J 7 bases short, with 10 bases between. The CDR3 DNA is TGTGCCAGCAGTTACTTCGGGACACTTGAAAAACTGTTTTTT. This gives the protein CASSYFGTLEKLFF.

The J gene is TRBJ2-7, the V gene TRBV10-3; the D is unclear. The CDR3 covers 19 residues. In germline, CDR1 is ENHRY, CDR2 SYGVKD. Trimming stripped 0 bases from V and 1 base from J, with 22 bases between. CDR3 in amino acids: CAISESIVFSEESSYEQYF. CDR3 nucleotide sequence: TGTGCCATCAGTGAGTCTATCGTGTTTTCCGAAGAGTCGTCCTACGAGCAGTACTTC.

This sequence joins TRBV30 and TRBJ1-2; 8 bases align to TRBD1. The trim removed 5 bases at V and 0 bases at J, leaving 11 bases unmatched. The CDR3 has 16 residues. Germline loops: CDR1 GTSNPN, CDR2 SVGIG (reference sequence). Here the CDR3 reads CAWGSGTGRANYGYTF. CDR3 DNA: TGTGCCTGGGGTTCCGGGACAGGCCGAGCTAACTATGGCTACACCTTC.

The chain joins TRBV19 to TRBJ1-2; TRBD1 agrees at 9 bases. This CDR3 region has 17 residues. Unmatched junction bases numbered 17, after V lost 6 bases and J lost 6 bases. Germline V gene sequence: CDR1 LNHDA, CDR2 SQIVND (reference sequence). CDR3 sequence reads: CASRGPRLQGAEDGYTF. CDR3 sequence (DNA): TGTGCCAGTAGGGGACCAAGATTACAGGGGGCAGAGGATGGCTACACCTTC.

V is TRBV7-6 and J is TRBJ2-5, with no clear D. The CDR3 covers 13 residues. Between the trimmed V and J ends, which lost 2 bases and 2 bases, there was a span of 6 bases. CDR1 and CDR2 (germline): SGHVS, FNYEAQ. CDR3 nucleotides: TGTGCCAGCAGCTTAACAGCTCAAGAGACCCAGTACTTC. Its translation: CASSLTAQETQYF.

V gene TRBV27 combines with J gene TRBJ2-7; weak D call: TRBD1 (6 bases). CDR1 and CDR2 from the germline V gene are MNHEY and SMNVEV (reference sequence). V was pared by 4 bases and J by 6 bases, with 16 bases between. This CDR3 region has 14 residues. The CDR3 reads CASSSPGQGREQYF. The DNA of the CDR3 is TGTGCCAGCAGTTCACCGGGACAAGGGCGCGAGCAGTACTTC.

The chain links TRBV19 to TRBJ2-6; D gene uncertain. Germline V gene lookup returns CDR1 LNHDA and CDR2 SQIVND (reference sequence). The CDR3 sequence is 16 residues long. V was cut by 5 bases and J by 0 bases, with 11 bases left in between. The CDR3 DNA reads as TGTGCCAGTAGTGCGTCTATAGGCTCTGGGGCCAACGTCCTGACTTTC. Protein sequence: CASSASIGSGANVLTF.

This clone appeared once. The J gene is TRBJ2-1, the V gene TRBV29-1, with D possibly matching TRBD2 (6 bases). V dropped 3 bases and J dropped 9 bases, with 12 bases sitting between them. Germline assignment: CDR1 SQVTM and CDR2 ANQGSEA. The CDR3 loop spans 12 amino acids. CDR3 sequence: CSVESIAAEQFF. As DNA, the CDR3 is TGCAGCGTTGAGTCGATAGCGGCTGAGCAGTTCTTC.

The chain couples TRBV4-2 to TRBJ2-7, with TRBD2 identical over 13 bases. The V and J ends lost 5 bases and 2 bases, in that order; junction bases with no gene match: 6. The CDR3 has 16 residues. CDR1 is LGHNA and CDR2 is YNFKEQ in the germline V gene. The CDR3 bases are TGTGCCAGCAGCGCCGGGACTAGCGGGAACACCTACGAGCAGTACTTC. Its protein product is CASSAGTSGNTYEQYF.